These 5 T cell receptor beta chains originate from one sample sequenced in a study of T cell changes during pregnancy in multiple sclerosis. Produced via immunoSEQ multiplex PCR; TCRdb's table is partial and in-frame only. The sample holds 55,000 to 75,000 clones, about nine tenths seen once. Sequencing used peripheral blood, obtained in the third trimester of pregnancy. The receptors come from a female donor in good health, enrolled as a control in a pregnancy study.

The chain uses TRBV7-2 and TRBJ1-5; D is perhaps TRBD1 (5 bases). The CDR3 loop spans 16 amino acids. V dropped 5 bases and J dropped 2 bases, with 16 bases sitting between them. Germline V lookup: CDR1 SGHTA, CDR2 FQGNSA. The CDR3 spells CASSHPPGMGNQPQHF. CDR3 in DNA: TGTGCCAGCAGCCATCCTCCAGGGATGGGCAATCAGCCCCAGCATTTT. Full variable domain (missing parts from reference TRBV7-2 and TRBJ1-5): GAGVSQSPSNKVTEKGKDVELRCDPISGHTALYWYRQSLGQGLEFLIYFQGNSAPDKSGLPSDRFSAERTGGSVSTLTIQRTQQEDSAVYLCASSHPPGMGNQPQHFGDGTRLSIL.

The chain combines TRBV10-3 with TRBJ2-7; D gene unclear. Trimming took off 2 bases at V and 6 bases at J, with 11 bases between the two ends. The CDR3 loop spans 13 amino acids. Germline V gene sequence: CDR1 ENHRY, CDR2 SYGVKD. Written as DNA, the CDR3 is TGTGCCATCAGTGAGGAGACCCGAGGCGAGCAGTACTTC. This codes for CAISEETRGEQYF.

The chain links TRBV11-2 to TRBJ2-7, with D possibly matching TRBD2 (7 bases). This CDR3 is built from 14 residues. Germline CDR1 is SGHAT and CDR2 is FQNNGV. The V gene lost 4 bases and the J gene lost 7 bases, with 17 bases spanning the gap. The CDR3 is CASSSWGGLWEQYF. The CDR3 DNA is TGTGCCAGCAGCTCTTGGGGGGGCCTGTGGGAGCAGTACTTC.

This chain joins TRBV5-4 and TRBJ2-1; 7 bases agree with TRBD2. Germline CDR1 and CDR2: SGHNT and YYREEE (reference sequence). V trimming: 0 bases; J trimming: 4 bases; junction bases outside the gene matches: 4. The CDR3 has 15 residues. For the CDR3, the DNA is TGTGCCAGCAGCTTGGGGTGGGGGGGGTACAATGAGCAGTTCTTC. Amino acids: CASSLGWGGYNEQFF. The full variable domain, in which reference TRBV5-4 and TRBJ2-1 provide the parts outside the CDR3, is ETGVTQSPTHLIKTRGQQVTLRCSSQSGHNTVSWYQQALGQGPQFIFQYYREEENGRGNFPPRFSGLQFPNYSSELNVNALELDDSALYLCASSLGWGGYNEQFFGPGTRLTVL.

The genes are TRBV28 and TRBJ2-7; 12 bases map to TRBD1. Germline V CDR1 and CDR2: MDHEN, SYDVKM. V was pared by 5 bases and J by 5 bases, with 7 bases of the junction left unmatched. The CDR3 is 15 residues long. The DNA for the CDR3 is TGTGCCAGCAGTAGCCCCGGGACAGGGGGCCACGAGCAGTACTTC. Its protein product is CASSSPGTGGHEQYF.